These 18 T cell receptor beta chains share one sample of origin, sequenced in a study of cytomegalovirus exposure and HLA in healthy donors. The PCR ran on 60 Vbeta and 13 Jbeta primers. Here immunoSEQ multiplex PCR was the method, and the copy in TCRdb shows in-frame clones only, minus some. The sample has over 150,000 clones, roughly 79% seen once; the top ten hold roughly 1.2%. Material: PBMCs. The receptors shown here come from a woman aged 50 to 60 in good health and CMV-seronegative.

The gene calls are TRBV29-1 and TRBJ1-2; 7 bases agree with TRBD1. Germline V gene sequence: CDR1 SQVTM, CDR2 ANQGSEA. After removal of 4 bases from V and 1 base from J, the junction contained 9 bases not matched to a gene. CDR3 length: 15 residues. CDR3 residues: CSVGNYRGFNYGYTF. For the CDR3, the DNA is TGCAGCGTTGGCAATTACAGGGGATTTAACTATGGCTACACCTTC.

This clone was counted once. CDR3 sequence: CASSPGQGVETQYF. As DNA, the CDR3 is TGTGCCAGCTCACCCGGACAGGGGGTAGAGACCCAGTACTTC. V usage is TRBV18 and J usage is TRBJ2-5; 10 bases match TRBD1. The CDR3 contains 14 residues. After removal of 3 bases from V and 4 bases from J, the junction contained 2 bases not matched to a gene. Germline assignment: CDR1 KGHSH and CDR2 LQKENI.

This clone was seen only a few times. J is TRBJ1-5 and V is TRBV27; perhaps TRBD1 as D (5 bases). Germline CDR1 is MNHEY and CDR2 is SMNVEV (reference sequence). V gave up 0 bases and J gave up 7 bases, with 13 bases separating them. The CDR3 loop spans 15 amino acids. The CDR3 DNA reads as TGTGCCAGCAGTTTATCGCTCAGGGTAGGGCAGCCCCAGCATTTT. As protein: CASSLSLRVGQPQHF.

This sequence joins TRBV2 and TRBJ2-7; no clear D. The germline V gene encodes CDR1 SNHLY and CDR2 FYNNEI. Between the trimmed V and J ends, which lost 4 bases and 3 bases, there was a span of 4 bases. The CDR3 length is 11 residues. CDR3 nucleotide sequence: TGTGCCAGCAGTGTACTCTACGAGCAGTACTTC. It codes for CASSVLYEQYF.

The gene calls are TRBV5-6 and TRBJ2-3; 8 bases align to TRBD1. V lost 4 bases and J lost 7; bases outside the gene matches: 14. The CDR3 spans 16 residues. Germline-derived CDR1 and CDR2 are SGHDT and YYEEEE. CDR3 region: CASSQWGQAITNTQYF. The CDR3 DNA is TGTGCCAGCAGCCAATGGGGACAGGCGATCACGAATACGCAGTATTTT. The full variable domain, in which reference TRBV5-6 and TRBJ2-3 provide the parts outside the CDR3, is DAGVTQSPTHLIKTRGQQVTLRCSPKSGHDTVSWYQQALGQGPQFIFQYYEEEERQRGNFPDRFSGHQFPNYSSELNVNALLLGDSALYLCASSQWGQAITNTQYFGPGTRLTVL.

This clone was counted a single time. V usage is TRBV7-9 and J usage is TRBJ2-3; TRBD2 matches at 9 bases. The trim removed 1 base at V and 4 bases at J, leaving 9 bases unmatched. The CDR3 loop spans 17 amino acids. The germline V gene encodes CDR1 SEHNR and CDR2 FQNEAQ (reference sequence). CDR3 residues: CASSLVGTSTRPDTQYF. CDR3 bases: TGTGCCAGCAGCTTAGTTGGGACTAGCACAAGGCCAGATACGCAGTATTTT.

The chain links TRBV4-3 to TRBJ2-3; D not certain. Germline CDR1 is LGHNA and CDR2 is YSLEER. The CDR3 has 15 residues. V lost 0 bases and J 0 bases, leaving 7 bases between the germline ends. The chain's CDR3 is CASSQDISSTDTQYF. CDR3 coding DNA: TGCGCCAGCAGCCAAGATATATCTAGCACAGATACGCAGTATTTT.

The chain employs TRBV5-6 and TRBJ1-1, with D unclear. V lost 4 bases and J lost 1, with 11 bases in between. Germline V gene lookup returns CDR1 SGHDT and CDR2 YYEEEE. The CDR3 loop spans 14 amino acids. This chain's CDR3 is CASSQFKSNTEAFF. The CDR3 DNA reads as TGTGCCAGCAGCCAGTTTAAGTCGAACACTGAAGCTTTCTTT.

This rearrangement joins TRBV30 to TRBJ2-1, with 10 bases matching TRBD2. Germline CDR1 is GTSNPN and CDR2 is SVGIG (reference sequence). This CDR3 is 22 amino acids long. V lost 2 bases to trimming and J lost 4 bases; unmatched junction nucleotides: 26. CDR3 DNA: TGTGCCTGGAGTCCTCGCCGGAGGGGGACTAGCGTCCCTCGGGGTCCTTACAATGAGCAGTTCTTC. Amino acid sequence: CAWSPRRRGTSVPRGPYNEQFF.

In nucleotides, the CDR3 is TGTGCCAGCAGTTTATCAGTACAGGGGGATGAAGCTTTCTTT. Protein product: CASSLSVQGDEAFF. The rearrangement links TRBV27 to TRBJ1-1, with TRBD1 identical over 8 bases. The CDR3 spans 14 residues. V gave up 0 bases and J gave up 7 bases; unmatched junction bases: 4. Germline values: CDR1 MNHEY, CDR2 SMNVEV (reference sequence).

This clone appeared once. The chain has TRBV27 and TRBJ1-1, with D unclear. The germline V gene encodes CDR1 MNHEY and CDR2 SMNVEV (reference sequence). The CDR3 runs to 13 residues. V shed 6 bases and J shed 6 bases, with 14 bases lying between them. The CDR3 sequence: CASSQRYGAEAFF. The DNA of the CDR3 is TGTGCCAGCAGCCAACGTTACGGGGCTGAAGCTTTCTTT.

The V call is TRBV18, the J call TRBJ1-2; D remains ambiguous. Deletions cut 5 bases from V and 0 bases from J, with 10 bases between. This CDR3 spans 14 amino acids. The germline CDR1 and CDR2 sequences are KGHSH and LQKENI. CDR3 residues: CASSTVDSNYGYTF. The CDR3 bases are TGTGCCAGCTCAACCGTCGACTCTAACTATGGCTACACCTTC.

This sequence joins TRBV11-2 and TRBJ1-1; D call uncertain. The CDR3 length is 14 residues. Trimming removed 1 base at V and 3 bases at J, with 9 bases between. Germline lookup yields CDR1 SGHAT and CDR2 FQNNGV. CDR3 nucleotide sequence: TGTGCCAGCAGCTTAGGGGCAGCATACACTGAAGCTTTCTTT. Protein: CASSLGAAYTEAFF.

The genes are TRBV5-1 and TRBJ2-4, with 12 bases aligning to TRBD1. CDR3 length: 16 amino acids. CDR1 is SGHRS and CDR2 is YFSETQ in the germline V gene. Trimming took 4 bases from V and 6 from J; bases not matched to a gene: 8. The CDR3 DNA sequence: TGCGCCAGCAGCCCTGGGACAGGGGGCGAGGGAAACATTCAGTACTTC. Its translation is CASSPGTGGEGNIQYF.

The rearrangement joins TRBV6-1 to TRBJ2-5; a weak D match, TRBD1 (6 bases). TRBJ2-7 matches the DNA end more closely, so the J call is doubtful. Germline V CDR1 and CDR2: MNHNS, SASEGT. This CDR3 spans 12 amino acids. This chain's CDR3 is CVSRTAAYEQYF. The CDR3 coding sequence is TGTGTCTCACGGACAGCCGCCTACGAGCAGTACTTC.

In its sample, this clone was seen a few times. The CDR3 protein is CASSTRSGESTDTQYF. In DNA, the CDR3 is TGCGCCAGCAGTACCCGTAGCGGGGAGTCCACAGATACGCAGTATTTT. This chain links TRBV10-1 with TRBJ2-3; 8 nucleotides align to TRBD2. Germline lookup yields CDR1 WNHNN and CDR2 SYGVQD (reference sequence). CDR3 length: 16 amino acids. V lost 5 bases, J lost 2 bases, and 9 bases stayed unmatched.

CDR3 in DNA: TGTGCCAGTAAGACAGGAGTTCACACCTACAATGAGCAGTTCTTC. Protein: CASKTGVHTYNEQFF. This chain connects TRBV19 to TRBJ2-1; D perhaps matches TRBD1 (6 bases). Per germline, CDR1 LNHDA and CDR2 SQIVND (reference sequence). This CDR3 has 15 amino acids. V lost 7 bases and J lost 2, with 15 bases in between. The variable domain in full, with the rest retrieved from reference TRBV19 and TRBJ2-1, is DGGITQSPKYLFRKEGQNVTLSCEQNLNHDAMYWYRQDPGQGLRLIYYSQIVNDFQKGDIAEGYSVSREKKESFPLTVTSAQKNPTAFYLCASKTGVHTYNEQFFGPGTRLTVL.

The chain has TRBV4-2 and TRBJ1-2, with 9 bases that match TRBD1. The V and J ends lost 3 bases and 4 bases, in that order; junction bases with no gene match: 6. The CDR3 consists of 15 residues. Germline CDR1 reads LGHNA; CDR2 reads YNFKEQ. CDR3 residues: CASSHTGTGTYGYTF. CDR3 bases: TGTGCCAGCAGCCACACCGGGACAGGGACCTATGGCTACACCTTC.